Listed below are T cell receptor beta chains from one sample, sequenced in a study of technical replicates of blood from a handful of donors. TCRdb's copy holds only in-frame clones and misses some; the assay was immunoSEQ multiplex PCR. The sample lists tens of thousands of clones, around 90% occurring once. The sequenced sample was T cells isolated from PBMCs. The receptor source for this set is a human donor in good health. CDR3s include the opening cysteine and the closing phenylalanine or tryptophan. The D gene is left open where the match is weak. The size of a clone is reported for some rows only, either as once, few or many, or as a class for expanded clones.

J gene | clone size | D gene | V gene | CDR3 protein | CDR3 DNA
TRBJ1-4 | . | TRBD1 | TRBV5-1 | CASSNGTGNEKLFF | TGCGCCAGCAGCAACGGGACAGGGAATGAAAAACTGTTTTTT
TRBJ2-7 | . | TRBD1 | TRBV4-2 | CASSQGQGASYEQYF | TGTGCCAGCAGCCAGGGACAGGGGGCTTCCTACGAGCAGTACTTC
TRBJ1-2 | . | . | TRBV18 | CASSPTLDSRYGYTF | TGTGCCAGCTCACCTACCTTGGACAGCCGCTATGGCTACACCTTC
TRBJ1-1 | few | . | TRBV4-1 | CASSHLGSMNTEAFF | TGCGCCAGCAGCCATCTCGGGTCAATGAACACTGAAGCTTTCTTT
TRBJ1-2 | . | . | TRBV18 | CASSPWTRLRNGYTF | TGTGCCAGCTCACCGTGGACCCGACTAAGGAATGGCTACACCTTC
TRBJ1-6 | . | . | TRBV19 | CASSFGQSNSPLHF | TGTGCCAGTAGTTTTGGCCAGTCTAATTCACCCCTCCACTTT
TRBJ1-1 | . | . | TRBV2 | CASTESIDKNTEAFF | TGTGCCAGCACCGAGTCAATCGACAAGAACACTGAAGCTTTCTTT
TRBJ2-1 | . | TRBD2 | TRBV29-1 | CSARGGGNEQFF | TGCAGCGCACGTGGGGGGGGAAATGAGCAGTTCTTC
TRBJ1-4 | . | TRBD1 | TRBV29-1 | CSVQSGTGNEKLFF | TGCAGCGTTCAATCCGGGACAGGGAATGAAAAACTGTTTTTT
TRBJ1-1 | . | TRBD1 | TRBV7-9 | CASKTGAEGEAFF | TGTGCCAGCAAGACAGGGGCGGAGGGTGAAGCTTTCTTT
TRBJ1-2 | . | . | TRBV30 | CAWSVSGAYGYTF | TGTGCCTGGAGTGTATCAGGGGCCTATGGCTACACCTTC
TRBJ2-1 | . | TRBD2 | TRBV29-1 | CSVEGTAGGYEQFF | TGCAGCGTTGAAGGTACCGCGGGAGGGTATGAGCAGTTCTTC
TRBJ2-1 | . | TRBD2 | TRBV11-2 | CASSLVQGLAGHEQFF | TGTGCCAGCAGCTTAGTTCAGGGACTAGCGGGTCATGAGCAGTTCTTC
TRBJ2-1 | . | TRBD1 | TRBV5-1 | CASSLGQGAKNEQFF | TGCGCCAGCAGCTTGGGACAGGGGGCTAAAAATGAGCAGTTCTTC
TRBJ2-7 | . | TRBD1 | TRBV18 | CASSPRDRGLYEQYF | TGTGCCAGCTCACCAAGGGACAGGGGGCTCTACGAGCAGTACTTC
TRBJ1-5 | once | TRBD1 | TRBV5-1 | CASSRDRAGQPQHF | TGCGCCAGCAGCCGGGACAGGGCGGGTCAGCCCCAGCATTTT
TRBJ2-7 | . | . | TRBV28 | CASSLSRDFYEQYF | TGTGCCAGCAGTTTGAGTAGAGATTTCTACGAGCAGTACTTC
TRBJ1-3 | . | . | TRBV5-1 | CASSLESTLSGNTIYF | TGCGCCAGCAGCTTGGAGTCGACATTATCTGGAAACACCATATATTTT
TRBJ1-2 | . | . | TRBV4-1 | CASQARGGEIYGYTF | TGCGCCAGCCAAGCCCGGGGAGGGGAAATCTATGGCTACACCTTC
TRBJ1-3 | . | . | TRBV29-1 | CSVAPSSGNTIYF | TGCAGCGTTGCACCGAGCTCTGGAAACACCATATATTTT
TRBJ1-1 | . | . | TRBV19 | CASSKGVGRTEAFF | TGTGCCAGTAGTAAAGGGGTTGGCCGGACTGAAGCTTTCTTT
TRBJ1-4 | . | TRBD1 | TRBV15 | CATSRQGANEKLFF | TGTGCCACCAGCAGACAGGGGGCTAATGAAAAACTGTTTTTT
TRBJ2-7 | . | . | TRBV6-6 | CASSYLTGASSYEQYF | TGTGCCAGCAGTTACCTGACAGGAGCTAGCTCCTACGAGCAGTACTTC
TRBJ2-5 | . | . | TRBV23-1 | CASSQSPKSRYYQETQYF | TGCGCCAGCAGTCAATCCCCCAAAAGCCGTTATTATCAAGAGACCCAGTACTTC
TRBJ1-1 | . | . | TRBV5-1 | CASSDSSLRTEAFF | TGCGCCAGCAGCGACAGTTCCCTGCGCACTGAAGCTTTCTTT
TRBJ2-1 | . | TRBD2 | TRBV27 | CASSSQAGDYYNEQFF | TGTGCCAGCAGTTCACAAGCGGGAGATTACTACAATGAGCAGTTCTTC
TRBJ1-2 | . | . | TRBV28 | CASSLSSYGYTF | TGTGCCAGCAGTCTGTCCAGCTATGGCTACACCTTC
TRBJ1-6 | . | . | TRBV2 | CASSDHGLDYNSPLHF | TGTGCCAGCAGTGATCATGGACTGGATTATAATTCACCCCTCCACTTT
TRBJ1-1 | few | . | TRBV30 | CAWRFRGGTEAFF | TGTGCCTGGAGGTTTAGGGGGGGCACTGAAGCTTTCTTT
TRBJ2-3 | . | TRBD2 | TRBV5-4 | CASSLRVSGSGDTQYF | TGTGCCAGCAGCTTGAGGGTGAGCGGGAGTGGAGATACGCAGTATTTT